Below, 29 T cell receptor beta chains from the same sample are listed, as sequenced in a study of T-cell reconstitution after alpha-beta-depleted transplantation in children. For TCRbeta, the library was prepared with unique molecular identifiers. TCRdb analysed the PCR reads with MiXCR anew, one entry per CDR3 protein. The sample yields roughly 670,000 distinct CDR3 sequences, 10% to 15% seen once. Sequencing was performed on PBMCs, taken before TCRalphabeta/CD19-depleted stem cell transplant. The receptors here all came from a girl aged 2 to 10 with congenital amegakaryocytic thrombocytopenia, due to receive a stem cell transplant.

V and J are TRBV6-6 and TRBJ1-1, with D unclear. The V end lost 0 bases, the J end lost 3 bases, and 5 bases lay between the germline ends. The CDR3 loop spans 13 amino acids. From germline, CDR1 is MNHNY and CDR2 SVGAGI (reference sequence). The CDR3 here is CASSYSSHTEAFF. The CDR3 DNA reads as TGTGCCAGCAGTTACTCGTCCCACACTGAAGCTTTCTTT.

This clonotype occurred many times. This chain connects TRBV5-1 to TRBJ2-3; 8 nucleotides line up with TRBD2. The CDR3 consists of 15 residues. Germline trimming cut 0 bases from V and 5 bases from J; bases unmatched to any gene: 5. The germline gives CDR1 SGHRS, CDR2 YFSETQ. CDR3 bases: TGCGCCAGCAGCTTGGAAGCGGGAGTTGGAGATACGCAGTATTTT. It specifies CASSLEAGVGDTQYF.

This clonotype was counted ten times or more. J is TRBJ2-2 and V is TRBV20-1, with 8 bases matching TRBD1. Per germline, CDR1 DFQATT and CDR2 SNEGSKA (reference sequence). The CDR3 sequence is 13 residues long. V was pared by 6 bases and J by 4 bases, with 4 bases of the junction left unmatched. This chain's CDR3 is CSARDRITGELFF. The CDR3 bases are TGCAGTGCAAGGGACAGGATCACCGGGGAGCTGTTTTTT.

The rearrangement uses TRBV14 and TRBJ2-3, with 8 bases fitting TRBD1. The V gene's germline CDR1 is SGHDN and CDR2 FVKESK. This CDR3 has 16 residues. After removal of 3 bases from V and 4 bases from J, the junction contained 9 bases not matched to a gene. Written as DNA, the CDR3 is TGTGCCAGCAGCCATACGACAGGGGTAGACGCAGATACGCAGTATTTT. This encodes CASSHTTGVDADTQYF.

The genes are TRBV20-1 and TRBJ2-4, with D uncertain. Germline CDR1 and CDR2: DFQATT and SNEGSKA (reference sequence). V lost 3 bases, J lost 0 bases, and 9 bases lay in between. The CDR3 totals 14 residues. The CDR3 region is CSASLVLAKNIQYF. The CDR3 DNA follows: TGCAGTGCTAGCCTAGTCCTAGCCAAAAACATTCAGTACTTC.

This clonotype showed up many times. This chain links TRBV15 with TRBJ2-5; D unresolved. CDR3 length equals 14 residues. V dropped 0 bases and J dropped 3 bases, with 8 bases sitting between them. Looked up from germline, CDR1 is LNHNV and CDR2 is YYDKDF (reference sequence). DNA of the CDR3: TGTGCCACCAGCAGAGATCGAGTAGAAGAGACCCAGTACTTC. Translation: CATSRDRVEETQYF.

This clonotype was seen only a few times. The chain uses TRBV15 and TRBJ2-7; perhaps D is TRBD1 or TRBD2 (5 bases each). Trimming removed 4 bases at V and 1 base at J, with 17 bases between. This CDR3 contains 16 residues. The germline gives CDR1 LNHNV, CDR2 YYDKDF (reference sequence). This CDR3 is CATSMSGGTQSYEQYF. The DNA of the CDR3 is TGTGCCACCAGCATGAGTGGGGGAACCCAATCCTACGAGCAGTACTTC.

In this sample, this clonotype turned up many times. The V gene is TRBV29-1, the J gene TRBJ1-5; tentatively, D is TRBD1 (6 bases). This CDR3 has 14 amino acids. Germline CDR1 SQVTM, CDR2 ANQGSEA. Trimming stripped 4 bases from V and 3 bases from J, with 13 bases between. The CDR3 protein is CSVVGTNPNQPQHF. The CDR3 DNA reads TGCAGCGTTGTCGGGACAAATCCCAATCAGCCCCAGCATTTT.

In this sample, this clonotype turned up many times. The gene calls are TRBV5-1 and TRBJ2-2; D is uncertain. Germline assignment: CDR1 SGHRS and CDR2 YFSETQ. This CDR3 contains 14 residues. The V end was cut by 7 bases, the J end by 5 bases, with 15 bases between. CDR3 sequence reads: CASSSVVGTGELFF. CDR3 DNA sequence: TGCGCCAGCTCGTCCGTTGTTGGGACCGGGGAGCTGTTTTTT.

The rearrangement links TRBV18 to TRBJ2-7; D remains ambiguous. The CDR3 runs to 12 residues. V dropped 3 bases and J dropped 7 bases, with 10 bases sitting between them. Germline V gives CDR1 KGHSH, CDR2 LQKENI. In DNA form, the CDR3 reads TGTGCCAGCTCACCCCGCGTCGGGGAGCAGTACTTC. It is translated as CASSPRVGEQYF.

The chain couples TRBV20-1 to TRBJ2-7; 12 bases match TRBD2. CDR3 length equals 17 residues. Germline CDR1 and CDR2: DFQATT and SNEGSKA (reference sequence). V lost 3 bases to trimming and J lost 2 bases; unmatched junction nucleotides: 11. CDR3 sequence (DNA): TGCAGTGCTAGTATTCTAGCGGGAGGGCTCTTCGCCTACGAGCAGTACTTC. Translating gives CSASILAGGLFAYEQYF.

This clonotype was seen repeatedly, ten times or more. This chain connects TRBV6-5 to TRBJ1-4; D is uncertain. Germline V CDR1 and CDR2: MNHEY, SVGAGI. V lost 0 bases, J lost 0 bases, and 8 bases lay in between. The CDR3 is made up of 16 amino acids. This CDR3 is CASSYSYSATNEKLFF. The CDR3 bases are TGTGCCAGCAGTTACTCTTACAGTGCAACTAATGAAAAACTGTTTTTT.

This clonotype has a count of ten or more. The rearrangement uses TRBV5-1 and TRBJ2-5; no clear D gene. Germline V lookup: CDR1 SGHRS, CDR2 YFSETQ. There are 14 residues in the CDR3. V was trimmed by 0 bases and J by 0 bases, leaving 6 bases between them. The DNA for the CDR3 is TGCGCCAGCAGCTTGGGCTTAAACCAAGAGACCCAGTACTTC. It codes for CASSLGLNQETQYF.

The rearrangement joins TRBV14 to TRBJ1-4; D uncertain. Per germline, CDR1 SGHDN and CDR2 FVKESK. Trimming took off 4 bases at V and 8 bases at J, with 11 bases between the two ends. The CDR3 covers 13 residues. The CDR3, as DNA: TGTGCCAGCAGCCCAGGCAGCGTCGAAAAACTGTTTTTT. Amino acid sequence: CASSPGSVEKLFF.

This clonotype came up a few times. V gene TRBV28 combines with J gene TRBJ2-1; TRBD1 might be the D (6 bases). The CDR3 has 19 residues. The germline CDR1 and CDR2 sequences are MDHEN and SYDVKM. Deletions cut 2 bases from V and 5 bases from J, with 25 bases between. CDR3 loop: CASSLPPDRSNFLNNEQFF. The DNA of the CDR3 is TGTGCCAGCAGTTTACCCCCGGACAGATCTAATTTTTTAAACAATGAGCAGTTCTTC.

In this sample, this clonotype turned up many times. This chain connects TRBV5-1 to TRBJ1-5, with unresolved D. The CDR3 length is 13 residues. Trimming removed 4 bases from V and 5 bases from J, with 10 bases in between. CDR1 and CDR2 (germline): SGHRS, YFSETQ. CDR3 nucleotide sequence: TGCGCCAGCAGCCTCCAGTCGGATCAGCCCCAGCATTTT. This translates into CASSLQSDQPQHF. Combining the CDR3 with reference TRBV5-1 and TRBJ1-5 gives the whole variable domain KAGVTQTPRYLIKTRGQQVTLSCSPISGHRSVSWYQQTPGQGLQFLFEYFSETQRNKGNFPGRFSGRQFSNSRSEMNVSTLELGDSALYLCASSLQSDQPQHFGDGTRLSIL.

The chain recombines TRBV5-1 with TRBJ2-2; 7 nucleotides line up with TRBD1. The length of the CDR3 is 16 residues. The V and J ends lost 4 bases and 1 base, in that order; junction bases with no gene match: 7. Looked up from germline, CDR1 is SGHRS and CDR2 is YFSETQ. This chain's CDR3 is CASSPAGTVNTGELFF. CDR3 in DNA: TGCGCCAGCAGCCCAGCCGGGACAGTGAACACCGGGGAGCTGTTTTTT.

This clonotype was counted ten times or more. The rearrangement uses TRBV7-9 and TRBJ1-5; D remains ambiguous. Between the trimmed V and J ends, which lost 2 bases and 1 base, there was a span of 6 bases. Germline V lookup: CDR1 SEHNR, CDR2 FQNEAQ (reference sequence). The CDR3 consists of 14 residues. As DNA, the CDR3 is TGTGCCAGCAGCTTAAGCTACAGCAATCAGCCCCAGCATTTT. Protein sequence: CASSLSYSNQPQHF.

Of note for this clonotype: With a much larger clone just one base away, this may be a read error. V and J are TRBV5-1 and TRBJ2-4, with D unclear. Per the germline V gene, CDR1 is SGHRS and CDR2 is YFSETQ. The CDR3 length is 16 residues. CDR3 amino acids: CASSLGPSSSKNIQCF. CDR3 DNA sequence: TGCGCCAGCAGCTTGGGTCCGTCGTCTTCCAAAAACATTCAGTGCTTC.

This clonotype was seen many times. The V gene is TRBV5-4, the J gene TRBJ1-1, with 7 bases fitting TRBD1. The length of the CDR3 is 13 residues. Germline CDR1 SGHNT, CDR2 YYREEE (reference sequence). Trimming at V came to 5 bases and at J to 3 bases, leaving 4 bases not matched to a gene. DNA for the CDR3: TGTGCCAGCAGACCTACAGGGGACACTGAAGCTTTCTTT. The encoded protein is CASRPTGDTEAFF.

This clonotype came up a few times. The rearrangement joins TRBV29-1 to TRBJ2-5; tentatively, D is TRBD1 (6 bases). CDR1 SQVTM and CDR2 ANQGSEA come from the germline V gene. CDR3 length: 15 amino acids. With 1 base removed from V and 2 bases from J, the gap between germline ends came to 14 bases. Written as DNA, the CDR3 is TGCAGCGTTGAAGTGACAGGTTTACTTCAAGAGACCCAGTACTTC. As protein: CSVEVTGLLQETQYF. The entire variable domain, with the rest obtained from reference TRBV29-1 and TRBJ2-5, is as follows: SAVISQKPSRDICQRGTSLTIQCQVDSQVTMMFWYRQQPGQSLTLIATANQGSEATYESGFVIDKFPISRPNLTFSTLTVSNMSPEDSSIYLCSVEVTGLLQETQYFGPGTRLLVL.

The V and J genes are TRBV30 and TRBJ1-1; no clear D. Germline assignment: CDR1 GTSNPN and CDR2 SVGIG (reference sequence). The CDR3 covers 11 residues. Trimming left V 4 bases short and J 6 bases short, with 9 bases between. The CDR3: CAWIAGPEAFF. CDR3 coding DNA: TGTGCCTGGATAGCGGGTCCTGAAGCTTTCTTT.

The gene calls are TRBV5-1 and TRBJ2-3; 9 bases are shared with TRBD2. Germline V lookup: CDR1 SGHRS, CDR2 YFSETQ. This CDR3 comprises 14 residues. After removal of 6 bases from V and 6 bases from J, the junction contained 8 bases not matched to a gene. The CDR3 is CASNQLAGSDTQYF. The CDR3 DNA reads TGCGCCAGCAACCAGCTAGCGGGATCCGATACGCAGTATTTT.

This clonotype has a count of ten or more. Here the CDR3 DNA reads TGCAGTGCTACCTACCCGACTAGCGGGAGTATGAAAGAGACCCAGTACTTC. This gives the protein CSATYPTSGSMKETQYF. The chain uses TRBV20-1 and TRBJ2-5; 12 bases match TRBD2. The V and J ends lost 4 bases and 3 bases, in that order; junction bases with no gene match: 12. Looked up from germline, CDR1 is DFQATT and CDR2 is SNEGSKA (reference sequence). CDR3 size: 17 residues.

There are many counts of this clonotype. The gene calls are TRBV12-3 or TRBV12-4 and TRBJ2-3; TRBD1 matches at 9 bases. This CDR3 comprises 15 residues. After removal of 5 bases from V and 1 base from J, the junction contained 4 bases not matched to a gene. The CDR3 bases are TGTGCCAGCAGTAGACGACAGGGGGGCACAGATACGCAGTATTTT. This gives the protein CASSRRQGGTDTQYF.

The table lists this clonotype with many counts. The rearrangement uses TRBV12-3 or TRBV12-4 and TRBJ2-7; D uncertain. V lost 5 bases, J lost 3 bases, and 17 bases lay in between. The CDR3 consists of 15 residues. The DNA for the CDR3 is TGTGCCAGCAGTAGAGGTTCCGAGACCGTCTACGAGCAGTACTTC. Its protein is CASSRGSETVYEQYF.

V is TRBV20-1 and J is TRBJ2-5; 7 nucleotides align to TRBD1. Trimming removed 7 bases from V and 0 bases from J; junction bases left unmatched: 8. Looked up from germline, CDR1 is DFQATT and CDR2 is SNEGSKA (reference sequence). The CDR3 has 14 amino acids. The CDR3 sequence is CSVDGQVNQETQYF. DNA of the CDR3: TGCAGTGTTGACGGACAGGTGAACCAAGAGACCCAGTACTTC.

The chain combines TRBV7-7 with TRBJ2-1, with D perhaps matching TRBD2 (6 bases). V dropped 5 bases and J dropped 2 bases, with 13 bases sitting between them. Germline values: CDR1 SSHAT, CDR2 FNYEAQ (reference sequence). The CDR3 length is 15 residues. CDR3: CASSPSGEPYNEQFF. CDR3 nucleotides: TGTGCCAGCAGCCCCTCGGGGGAACCCTACAATGAGCAGTTCTTC.

V is TRBV5-1 and J is TRBJ2-3, with 9 bases matching TRBD1. This CDR3 comprises 11 residues. The germline V gene encodes CDR1 SGHRS and CDR2 YFSETQ. Losses at the gene ends were 4 bases for V and 13 bases for J; bases not matched to a gene: 4. The CDR3: CASSGGTGKYF. For the CDR3, the DNA is TGCGCCAGCAGCGGGGGGACAGGGAAGTATTTT. Filled out from reference TRBV5-1 and TRBJ2-3, the complete variable domain reads KAGVTQTPRYLIKTRGQQVTLSCSPISGHRSVSWYQQTPGQGLQFLFEYFSETQRNKGNFPGRFSGRQFSNSRSEMNVSTLELGDSALYLCASSGGTGKYFGPGTRLTVL.